The next 30 T cell receptor beta chains were all read from a single sample in a study of blood T cell repertoires in COVID-19. Assay: immunoSEQ multiplex PCR; the TCRdb copy retains only in-frame clones and omits some. The sample has about 140,000 clones, 84% seen once. The source material was peripheral blood. The receptors were sampled from a human donor in a cohort sampled during active COVID-19.

The chain recombines TRBV28 with TRBJ1-1, with D perhaps matching TRBD1 (6 bases). Germline V gene data show CDR1 as MDHEN and CDR2 as SYDVKM. V was shortened by 4 bases and J by 11 bases, with 11 bases between the two germline ends. The CDR3 extends over 11 amino acids. DNA of the CDR3: TGTGCCAGCAGTTCGACAGGAAGGGCTTTCTTT. The encoded protein is CASSSTGRAFF.

The V gene is TRBV5-8, the J gene TRBJ2-7; no clear D gene. The CDR3 extends over 16 amino acids. Trimming pared 3 bases from V and 2 bases from J, leaving 18 bases between. Looked up from germline, CDR1 is SGHTS and CDR2 is YDEGEE. This chain's CDR3 is CASSSVPPDTTYEQYV. The CDR3 bases are TGTGCCAGCAGCTCGGTCCCTCCCGACACAACCTACGAGCAGTACGTC.

The chain combines TRBV5-6 with TRBJ1-3, with D possibly TRBD1 on 5 matching bases. Germline assignment: CDR1 SGHDT and CDR2 YYEEEE. This CDR3 spans 15 amino acids. Trimming took off 4 bases at V and 1 base at J, with 12 bases between the two ends. The CDR3 sequence is CASSLEGTSGNTIYF. Written as DNA, the CDR3 is TGTGCCAGCAGCCTCGAGGGGACTTCTGGAAACACCATATATTTT. Full variable domain (outside the CDR3, taken from reference TRBV5-6 and TRBJ1-3): DAGVTQSPTHLIKTRGQQVTLRCSPKSGHDTVSWYQQALGQGPQFIFQYYEEEERQRGNFPDRFSGHQFPNYSSELNVNALLLGDSALYLCASSLEGTSGNTIYFGEGSWLTVV.

The chain joins TRBV11-2 to TRBJ2-2; D is perhaps TRBD1 or TRBD2 (6 bases each). Germline loops: CDR1 SGHAT, CDR2 FQNNGV. Trimming took 5 bases from V and 7 from J, leaving 23 bases between them. CDR3 length: 17 amino acids. CDR3 bases: TGTGCCAGCAGCCTAGGGGGGCTTGGGACCCCGCTCGGGGAGCTGTTTTTT. Its protein is CASSLGGLGTPLGELFF.

This rearrangement joins TRBV7-8 to TRBJ1-2; D not resolved. Looked up from germline, CDR1 is SGHVS and CDR2 is FQNEAQ. Trimming pared 4 bases from V and 7 bases from J, leaving 16 bases between. The CDR3 extends over 14 amino acids. The CDR3 region is CASSSRPGTGGYTF. CDR3 sequence (DNA): TGTGCCAGCAGCTCACGTCCCGGTACGGGTGGCTACACCTTC.

This clone occurred once. The J gene is TRBJ1-2, the V gene TRBV24-1, with D possibly TRBD1 on 5 matching bases. The CDR3 extends over 13 amino acids. Between the trimmed V and J ends, which lost 11 bases and 6 bases, there was a span of 18 bases. Germline-derived CDR1 and CDR2 are KGHDR and SFDVKD. The CDR3 loop reads CAISGGGTNGYTF. The CDR3 DNA reads as TGTGCCATCAGCGGCGGGGGTACAAATGGCTACACCTTC.

CDR3 sequence (DNA): TGTGCCAGTACCCCACTGGGAGAGGGGGCGACTGAAGCTTTCTTT. This sequence encodes CASTPLGEGATEAFF. The rearrangement links TRBV19 to TRBJ1-1; 7 bases map to TRBD1. The ends lost 7 bases at V and 5 bases at J; junction bases unmatched: 13. Germline V gives CDR1 LNHDA, CDR2 SQIVND (reference sequence). This CDR3 contains 15 residues.

This chain links TRBV5-4 with TRBJ1-3; D possibly corresponds to TRBD1 (6 bases). Germline assignment: CDR1 SGHNT and CDR2 YYREEE (reference sequence). V was pared by 2 bases and J by 4 bases, with 7 bases between. The CDR3 loop spans 13 amino acids. CDR3 in DNA: TGTGCCAGCAGCTTAGGGGGAGGAAACACCATATATTTT. Its protein product is CASSLGGGNTIYF.

In its sample, this clone was seen once. This chain joins TRBV11-2 and TRBJ2-1, with 7 bases that match TRBD2. CDR3 length equals 15 residues. CDR1 and CDR2 from the germline V gene are SGHAT and FQNNGV. Losses at the gene ends were 0 bases for V and 6 bases for J; bases not matched to a gene: 5. CDR3 region: CASSLDSRTSNEQFF. For the CDR3, the DNA is TGTGCCAGCAGCTTAGACTCCCGGACTAGCAATGAGCAGTTCTTC.

The chain couples TRBV10-3 to TRBJ2-6; tentative D call: TRBD1 (5 bases). The CDR3 contains 15 residues. From germline, CDR1 is ENHRY and CDR2 SYGVKD. Trimming left V 3 bases short and J 2 bases short, with 8 bases between. The CDR3: CAISEDRAGANVLTF. DNA of the CDR3: TGTGCCATCAGTGAAGACAGAGCTGGGGCCAACGTCCTGACTTTC.

The chain combines TRBV27 with TRBJ2-5; 9 bases agree with TRBD2. This CDR3 has 14 amino acids. Germline V gene sequence: CDR1 MNHEY, CDR2 SMNVEV (reference sequence). V lost 5 bases, J lost 5 bases, and 6 bases stayed unmatched. CDR3 DNA: TGTGCCAGCAGTCCGCGACTAGCGGAGGAGACCCAGTACTTC. Amino acid sequence: CASSPRLAEETQYF.

The V and J genes are TRBV28 and TRBJ1-5; a weak D match, TRBD1 (6 bases). V lost 3 bases and J 7 bases, leaving 16 bases between the germline ends. CDR1 and CDR2 from the germline V gene are MDHEN and SYDVKM. This CDR3 comprises 15 residues. The CDR3 DNA is TGTGCCAGCAGTTTCTTATTACAGGGCGCCCAGCCCCAGCATTTT. This sequence encodes CASSFLLQGAQPQHF.

J is TRBJ2-5 and V is TRBV7-6, with 7 bases lining up with TRBD2. Germline V gene lookup returns CDR1 SGHVS and CDR2 FNYEAQ. The V and J ends lost 4 bases and 4 bases, in that order; junction bases with no gene match: 9. The CDR3 contains 15 residues. The CDR3 DNA is TGTGCCAGCAGCTCGCGTATGCGGGGGATAGAGACCCAGTACTTC. The encoded protein is CASSSRMRGIETQYF.

The chain links TRBV19 to TRBJ1-5; 8 bases match TRBD1. Germline CDR1 is LNHDA and CDR2 is SQIVND (reference sequence). The CDR3 contains 15 residues. V lost 8 bases, J lost 5 bases, and 11 bases stayed unmatched. The DNA for the CDR3 is TGTGCCAGTCGCCAGGTACAGGGGGACTATCAGCCCCAGCATTTT. Its protein is CASRQVQGDYQPQHF.

V and J are TRBV15 and TRBJ1-3; 9 positions match TRBD1. Germline CDR1 is LNHNV and CDR2 is YYDKDF (reference sequence). The CDR3 extends over 15 amino acids. Trimming at V came to 1 base and at J to 5 bases, leaving 3 bases not matched to a gene. CDR3 residues: CATSRGDRDRNTIYF. CDR3 nucleotide sequence: TGTGCCACCAGCAGAGGGGACAGGGACCGAAACACCATATATTTT.

CDR3 in DNA: TGTGCCAGCAGCCCGAGGAGGGAAGATACGCAGTATTTT. Residues: CASSPRREDTQYF. The chain is built from TRBV14 and TRBJ2-3; perhaps TRBD2 as D (6 bases). Trimming pared 4 bases from V and 5 bases from J, leaving 10 bases between. Per germline, CDR1 SGHDN and CDR2 FVKESK. This CDR3 comprises 13 residues.

The V call is TRBV11-2, the J call TRBJ2-2, with 9 bases identical to TRBD2. Looked up from germline, CDR1 is SGHAT and CDR2 is FQNNGV. The CDR3 length is 17 residues. Germline trimming cut 3 bases from V and 6 bases from J; bases unmatched to any gene: 11. Here the CDR3 reads CASSFRLAALQPGELFF. The CDR3 DNA reads as TGTGCCAGCAGCTTTAGACTAGCGGCTCTTCAACCCGGGGAGCTGTTTTTT.

The chain has TRBV3-1 (or the pseudogene TRBV3-2) and TRBJ1-3; weak D call: TRBD1 (5 bases). The ends were cut back, 1 base at V and 0 bases at J, with 10 bases in the middle. This CDR3 is 16 amino acids long. Germline-derived CDR1 and CDR2 are LGHDT and YNNKEL (reference sequence). The CDR3 bases are TGTGCCAGCAGCCAAGGCGGCGGGGGCTCTGGAAACACCATATATTTT. Amino acid sequence: CASSQGGGGSGNTIYF.

In this sample, this clone turned up once. CDR3 DNA sequence: TGTGCCAGCAGCGACACGGCGGGGGGGGATACGCAGTATTTT. Its translation is CASSDTAGGDTQYF. The chain has TRBV9 and TRBJ2-3, with 9 positions matching TRBD2. The germline CDR1 and CDR2 sequences are SGDLS and YYNGEE. There are 14 residues in the CDR3. V was pared by 3 bases and J by 6 bases, with 5 bases of the junction left unmatched.

The CDR3 DNA reads TGTGCCAGCAGCCATCCGCGGGACAGGGATTACGAGCAGTACTTC. This codes for CASSHPRDRDYEQYF. The chain carries TRBV14 and TRBJ2-7; 9 nucleotides align to TRBD1. V lost 3 bases, J lost 4 bases, and 7 bases stayed unmatched. Germline CDR1 SGHDN, CDR2 FVKESK. The CDR3 is 15 amino acids.

This rearrangement joins TRBV7-9 to TRBJ2-5; 7 bases align to TRBD1. The CDR3 is 13 amino acids. Unmatched junction bases numbered 1, after V lost 2 bases and J lost 4 bases. In germline, CDR1 is SEHNR, CDR2 FQNEAQ (reference sequence). The CDR3 here is CASSLTGVETQYF. The CDR3 nucleotides read TGTGCCAGCAGCTTAACAGGGGTAGAGACCCAGTACTTC.

This CDR3 is CASSTQGASGNTIYF. In DNA, the CDR3 is TGCGCCAGCAGCACCCAGGGGGCCTCTGGAAACACCATATATTTT. This chain links TRBV5-1 with TRBJ1-3; the match to TRBD1 covers 8 bases. Trimming took 4 bases from V and 0 from J; bases not matched to a gene: 3. Germline CDR1 and CDR2: SGHRS and YFSETQ. The CDR3 extends over 15 amino acids.

This chain connects TRBV10-1 to TRBJ2-6; TRBD1 is a possible D gene (6 bases). The germline V gene has CDR1 WNHNN and CDR2 SYGVQD (reference sequence). V lost 6 bases and J 0 bases, leaving 21 bases between the germline ends. The CDR3 covers 19 residues. The CDR3 bases are TGCGCCAGCAGAGGAAAAGGACAGCCACCAAACTCTGGGGCCAACGTCCTGACTTTC. This sequence encodes CASRGKGQPPNSGANVLTF.

This chain uses TRBV29-1 with TRBJ2-2; possibly TRBD1 for D (6 bases). Germline V CDR1 and CDR2: SQVTM, ANQGSEA. The CDR3 is 15 amino acids. Trimming shortened V by 5 bases and J by 5 bases, and 18 bases separated the two germline ends. The CDR3 reads CSVQTTGTQTGELFF. CDR3 coding DNA: TGCAGCGTTCAAACCACCGGGACACAGACCGGGGAGCTGTTTTTT.

The chain combines TRBV7-2 with TRBJ1-3, with D hard to call. With 3 bases removed from V and 4 bases from J, the gap between germline ends came to 25 bases. Germline assignment: CDR1 SGHTA and CDR2 FQGNSA. CDR3 length: 19 residues. CDR3 coding DNA: TGTGCCAGCAGCTTGTATAAGGTACCCGCAGCCGGGGTCGGAAACACCATATATTTT. Encoded protein: CASSLYKVPAAGVGNTIYF.

The chain joins TRBV7-2 to TRBJ2-1, with TRBD2 as a possible D gene (5 bases). Germline CDR1 and CDR2: SGHTA and FQGNSA. Trimming left V 1 base short and J 2 bases short, with 12 bases between. The CDR3 spans 16 residues. The chain's CDR3 is CASSLGGEITYNEQFF. For the CDR3, the DNA is TGTGCCAGCAGCTTAGGTGGGGAGATAACCTACAATGAGCAGTTCTTC.

This clone has just one count. CDR3 bases: TGTGCCAGCAGCCAAGGTGGGGGCCGAGGCTATGGCTACACCTTC. It encodes CASSQGGGRGYGYTF. The chain combines TRBV3-1 (or the pseudogene TRBV3-2) with TRBJ1-2, with D possibly TRBD1 on 6 matching bases. CDR1 and CDR2 from the germline V gene are LGHDT and YNNKEL (reference sequence). V was shortened by 1 base and J by 4 bases, with 13 bases between the two germline ends. The CDR3 length is 15 residues.

This chain joins TRBV27 and TRBJ2-2; a possible D gene is TRBD2 (6 bases). Trimming took off 2 bases at V and 5 bases at J, with 21 bases between the two ends. The germline V gene has CDR1 MNHEY and CDR2 SMNVEV (reference sequence). The CDR3 totals 18 residues. The CDR3: CASSLKRPGDGNTGELFF. DNA for the CDR3: TGTGCCAGCAGTTTAAAAAGGCCGGGAGACGGCAATACCGGGGAGCTGTTTTTT.

The gene calls are TRBV5-1 and TRBJ2-5; 11 bases are shared with TRBD2. The V segment lost 7 bases and the J segment 0 bases; nucleotides outside the gene matches: 8. The CDR3 spans 16 residues. CDR1 is SGHRS, CDR2 YFSETQ, per germline. The CDR3 spells CASGLGTSGNQETQYF. The CDR3 DNA follows: TGCGCCAGCGGCCTAGGGACTAGCGGAAACCAAGAGACCCAGTACTTC.

The sample holds one count of this clone. The chain carries TRBV28 and TRBJ1-1; D perhaps matches TRBD1 (5 bases). The CDR3 extends over 14 amino acids. The V and J ends lost 5 bases and 5 bases respectively, with 15 bases between them. CDR1 is MDHEN, CDR2 SYDVKM, per germline. CDR3 coding DNA: TGTGCCAGCAGTCCGGGGGGGAGTCGGACTGAAGCTTTCTTT. As protein: CASSPGGSRTEAFF.